The 24 T cell receptor beta chains below were found in one sample sequenced in a study of beta chain features in type 1 diabetes. Study findings and constraints: All four CD4+ subsets of Type 1 diabetes patients contained TCRB CDR3s that were moderately but significantly shorter.

The whole isolated RNA underwent reverse transcription, so sequencing captured expressed TCRB transcripts. Generated by immunoSEQ multiplex PCR, the TCRdb table keeps only in-frame clones and is missing some. This sample has some 280,000 clones, with roughly an eighth found just once. These TCRs' antigens remain unknown. Sequenced sample: naive CD4+ T cells from blood. Receptor source: a man younger than 40 with type 1 diabetes.

This clone was recorded a few times. The chain carries TRBV7-9 and TRBJ2-7; D gene ambiguous. Trimming pared 6 bases from V and 2 bases from J, leaving 17 bases between. The CDR3 is made up of 15 amino acids. Germline lookup yields CDR1 SEHNR and CDR2 FQNEAQ (reference sequence). The CDR3 loop is CASSPGLGQTYEQYF. CDR3 in DNA: TGTGCCAGCAGTCCTGGGCTGGGCCAAACCTACGAGCAGTACTTC.

The chain links TRBV18 to TRBJ1-1; weak D call: TRBD1 (6 bases). The CDR3 is 15 amino acids. The V end lost 4 bases, the J end lost 4 bases, and 16 bases lay between the germline ends. The germline V gene has CDR1 KGHSH and CDR2 LQKENI. The CDR3 nucleotides read TGTGCCAGCTCACTGGGACAAAGGGGGACCACTGAAGCTTTCTTT. Protein: CASSLGQRGTTEAFF.

In DNA form, the CDR3 reads TGTGCCAGCAGCTCCCGGACAGGGTCATTCGGCTACACCTTC. Protein sequence: CASSSRTGSFGYTF. The genes are TRBV7-9 and TRBJ1-2; TRBD1 matches 8 bases. The germline gives CDR1 SEHNR, CDR2 FQNEAQ (reference sequence). The CDR3 spans 14 residues. V shed 4 bases and J 8 bases; nucleotides not matched to a gene: 9.

This clone was seen only a few times. The chain combines TRBV28 with TRBJ2-7; 16 bases are a match to TRBD2. V lost 5 bases to trimming and J lost 5 bases; unmatched junction nucleotides: 9. This CDR3 contains 17 residues. The germline gives CDR1 MDHEN, CDR2 SYDVKM. The CDR3 coding sequence is TGTGCCAGCAGTCCCCCGGGACTAGCGGGAGGGGGCCACGAGCAGTACTTC. It codes for CASSPPGLAGGGHEQYF.

This clone was seen more than once but under ten times. The V call is TRBV5-1, the J call TRBJ2-3; 8 bases fit TRBD1. CDR1 and CDR2 (germline): SGHRS, YFSETQ. After removal of 4 bases from V and 4 bases from J, the junction contained 2 bases not matched to a gene. CDR3 length: 13 amino acids. The CDR3 spells CASSPTGADTQYF. DNA for the CDR3: TGCGCCAGCAGCCCGACAGGGGCAGATACGCAGTATTTT.

This clone was observed a few times. Other DNA sequences in this sample translate to the same CDR3. The genes are TRBV9 and TRBJ2-5; D perhaps matches TRBD2 (6 bases). The germline gives CDR1 SGDLS, CDR2 YYNGEE. The CDR3 totals 14 residues. Trimming pared 2 bases from V and 1 base from J, leaving 9 bases between. CDR3 amino acids: CASSVGGIQETQYF. CDR3 DNA sequence: TGTGCCAGCAGCGTGGGCGGGATCCAAGAGACCCAGTACTTC.

The chain joins TRBV6-6 to TRBJ1-2; D unresolved. Looked up from germline, CDR1 is MNHNY and CDR2 is SVGAGI (reference sequence). This CDR3 region has 14 residues. The V end was cut by 6 bases, the J end by 7 bases, with 18 bases between. The CDR3 nucleotides are TGTGCCAGCAGAAATACAGAGACAAACAGTGGCTACACCTTC. Translated: CASRNTETNSGYTF.

This chain connects TRBV5-1 to TRBJ2-7; 10 bases align to TRBD1. V was clipped by 6 bases and J by 1 base; unmatched bases: 4. Germline V gene data show CDR1 as SGHRS and CDR2 as YFSETQ. The CDR3 is 14 amino acids. For the CDR3, the DNA is TGCGCCAGCACGAGACAGGGGGCTTCCTACGAGCAGTACTTC. This encodes CASTRQGASYEQYF. Supplemented by reference TRBV5-1 and TRBJ2-7, the full variable domain reads KAGVTQTPRYLIKTRGQQVTLSCSPISGHRSVSWYQQTPGQGLQFLFEYFSETQRNKGNFPGRFSGRQFSNSRSEMNVSTLELGDSALYLCASTRQGASYEQYFGPGTRLTVT.

The chain carries TRBV27 and TRBJ2-1, with 8 nucleotides matching TRBD2. The CDR3 totals 17 residues. J gave up 5 bases and V 5 bases, and 14 bases lay outside the gene matches. Germline CDR1 reads MNHEY; CDR2 reads SMNVEV (reference sequence). CDR3 nucleotide sequence: TGTGCCAGCAGTCGAGCCAGCACTAGCGGATACCACAATGAGCAGTTCTTC. Its protein is CASSRASTSGYHNEQFF.

This clone was recorded a few times. J is TRBJ2-7 and V is TRBV5-4; possible D gene TRBD2, 7 bases. The germline V gene encodes CDR1 SGHNT and CDR2 YYREEE (reference sequence). The CDR3 covers 15 residues. V lost 0 bases and J 3 bases, leaving 13 bases between the germline ends. The CDR3 region is CASSLEGGALYEQYF. The CDR3 DNA is TGTGCCAGCAGCTTGGAGGGGGGGGCCCTCTACGAGCAGTACTTC. The complete variable domain, with remaining parts taken from reference TRBV5-4 and TRBJ2-7, reads ETGVTQSPTHLIKTRGQQVTLRCSSQSGHNTVSWYQQALGQGPQFIFQYYREEENGRGNFPPRFSGLQFPNYSSELNVNALELDDSALYLCASSLEGGALYEQYFGPGTRLTVT.

The V gene is TRBV28, the J gene TRBJ1-1; the D is unclear. The germline V gene encodes CDR1 MDHEN and CDR2 SYDVKM. The CDR3 has 13 residues. The ends were cut back, 6 bases at V and 1 base at J, with 9 bases in the middle. The DNA for the CDR3 is TGTGCCAGCAGCACTAGTAGGAACACTGAAGCTTTCTTT. Translating it yields CASSTSRNTEAFF.

In its sample, this clone was seen a few times. The chain joins TRBV7-8 to TRBJ2-7; TRBD1 is a possible D gene (6 bases). The CDR3 contains 14 residues. From germline, CDR1 is SGHVS and CDR2 FQNEAQ. Trimming shortened V by 0 bases and J by 0 bases, and 6 bases separated the two germline ends. The CDR3 spells CASSLADSSYEQYF. The CDR3, as DNA: TGTGCCAGCAGCTTAGCGGACAGCTCCTACGAGCAGTACTTC.

This chain links TRBV25-1 with TRBJ2-1; D may be TRBD2 (5 bases). Germline lookup yields CDR1 MGHDK and CDR2 SYGVNS. Between the trimmed V and J ends, which lost 0 bases and 6 bases, there was a span of 6 bases. The CDR3 length is 13 residues. CDR3 region: CASSEYAGNEQFF. CDR3 in DNA: TGTGCCAGCAGTGAATATGCGGGCAATGAGCAGTTCTTC. Together with reference TRBV25-1 and TRBJ2-1, the CDR3 gives the full variable domain: EADIYQTPRYLVIGTGKKITLECSQTMGHDKMYWYQQDPGMELHLIHYSYGVNSTEKGDLSSESTVSRIRTEHFPLTLESARPSHTSQYLCASSEYAGNEQFFGPGTRLTVL.

The chain links TRBV7-2 to TRBJ2-6; D is undetermined. The germline V gene has CDR1 SGHTA and CDR2 FQGNSA. This CDR3 region has 14 residues. The ends were cut back, 2 bases at V and 2 bases at J, with 4 bases in the middle. CDR3 sequence reads: CASSLIAGANVLTF. The CDR3, as DNA: TGTGCCAGCAGCTTAATCGCTGGGGCCAACGTCCTGACTTTC.

J is TRBJ1-1 and V is TRBV7-2; D unclear. With 2 bases removed from V and 6 bases from J, the gap between germline ends came to 16 bases. In germline, CDR1 is SGHTA, CDR2 FQGNSA. The CDR3 length is 15 residues. The CDR3 sequence: CASSLSFTVYAEAFF. The CDR3 bases are TGTGCCAGCAGCTTATCCTTCACAGTTTACGCTGAAGCTTTCTTT. The full variable domain, rest sourced from reference TRBV7-2 and TRBJ1-1, is GAGVSQSPSNKVTEKGKDVELRCDPISGHTALYWYRQSLGQGLEFLIYFQGNSAPDKSGLPSDRFSAERTGGSVSTLTIQRTQQEDSAVYLCASSLSFTVYAEAFFGQGTRLTVV.

This clone appeared a few times. In DNA, the CDR3 is TGTGCCAGTAGTATCACAGGGTGGCTGAACACTGAAGCTTTCTTT. Encoded protein: CASSITGWLNTEAFF. This chain uses TRBV19 with TRBJ1-1; D is possibly TRBD1 (6 bases). Germline CDR1 and CDR2: LNHDA and SQIVND (reference sequence). V was pared by 3 bases and J by 0 bases, with 11 bases between. CDR3 length: 15 amino acids.

The chain uses TRBV14 and TRBJ1-2, with D uncertain. The V end lost 0 bases, the J end lost 6 bases, and 11 bases lay between the germline ends. CDR1 and CDR2 from the germline V gene are SGHDN and FVKESK. The CDR3 runs 14 residues. This CDR3 is CASSQDGSTDGYTF. CDR3 in DNA: TGTGCCAGCAGCCAAGACGGTAGCACCGATGGCTACACCTTC.

V and J are TRBV4-1 and TRBJ2-5; TRBD2 agrees at 9 bases. The CDR3 covers 15 residues. Germline V lookup: CDR1 MGHRA, CDR2 YSYEKL. With 2 bases clipped from V and 4 bases from J, the junction kept 5 bases outside the gene matches. The CDR3 sequence: CASSQMTSGGETQYF. Written as DNA, the CDR3 is TGCGCCAGCAGCCAAATGACTAGCGGTGGAGAGACCCAGTACTTC.

The J gene is TRBJ2-5, the V gene TRBV6-1; D not certain. The CDR3 is 11 residues long. In germline, CDR1 is MNHNS, CDR2 SASEGT. V lost 4 bases to trimming and J lost 2 bases, with 2 bases between them. CDR3 region: CASSVQETQYF. CDR3 DNA: TGTGCCAGCAGTGTACAAGAGACCCAGTACTTC.

The rearrangement links TRBV28 to TRBJ1-2; possibly TRBD1 for D (6 bases). The CDR3 has 14 residues. V shed 6 bases and J shed 8 bases, with 19 bases lying between them. Germline CDR1 is MDHEN and CDR2 is SYDVKM. The CDR3 nucleotides read TGTGCCAGCAGCTCACTATACCAACAGGGCGGCTACACCTTC. Protein: CASSSLYQQGGYTF.

V and J are TRBV15 and TRBJ2-2; 10 bases line up with TRBD2. With V trimmed by 9 bases and J by 3 bases, 4 bases remained unmatched. CDR3 size: 14 residues. Germline V gene sequence: CDR1 LNHNV, CDR2 YYDKDF (reference sequence). Here the CDR3 reads CATRTSGYTGELFF. In DNA form, the CDR3 reads TGTGCCACTAGGACTAGCGGCTACACCGGGGAGCTGTTTTTT.

This clone was found a few times. The chain combines TRBV30 with TRBJ2-1, with TRBD2 matching 7 bases. Trimming cost V 5 bases and J 3 bases; bases outside gene matches: 7. The CDR3 spans 14 residues. The germline V gene encodes CDR1 GTSNPN and CDR2 SVGIG (reference sequence). The CDR3, as DNA: TGTGCCTGGGCGGGGACTACCGGCTACAATGAGCAGTTCTTC. As protein: CAWAGTTGYNEQFF.

Only a few counts were recorded for this clone. This chain links TRBV28 with TRBJ2-5; 14 nucleotides line up with TRBD2. The CDR3 contains 15 residues. J lost 7 bases, V lost 10 bases, and 11 bases had no gene match. In germline, CDR1 is MDHEN, CDR2 SYDVKM. This chain's CDR3 is CATSRLAGGSGTQYF. CDR3 coding DNA: TGTGCCACCTCAAGACTAGCGGGAGGGTCAGGGACCCAGTACTTC.

This clone was found a few times. The chain combines TRBV18 with TRBJ1-1, with 7 bases matching TRBD1. From germline, CDR1 is KGHSH and CDR2 LQKENI. Germline trimming cut 2 bases from V and 10 bases from J; bases unmatched to any gene: 1. This CDR3 spans 11 amino acids. The CDR3 DNA follows: TGTGCCAGCTCACCAGACAGGGTAGCTTTCTTT. This sequence encodes CASSPDRVAFF.